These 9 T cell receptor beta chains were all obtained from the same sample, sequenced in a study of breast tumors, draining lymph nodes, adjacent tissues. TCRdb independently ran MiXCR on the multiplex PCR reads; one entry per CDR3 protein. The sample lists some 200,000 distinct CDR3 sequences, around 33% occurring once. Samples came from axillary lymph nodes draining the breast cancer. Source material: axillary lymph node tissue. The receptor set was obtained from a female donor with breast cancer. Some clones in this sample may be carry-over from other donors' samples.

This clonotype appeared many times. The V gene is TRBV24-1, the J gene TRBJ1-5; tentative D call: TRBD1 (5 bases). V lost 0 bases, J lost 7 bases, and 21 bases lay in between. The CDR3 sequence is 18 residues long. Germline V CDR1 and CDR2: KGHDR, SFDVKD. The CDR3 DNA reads TGTGCCACCAGTGATTTGCCCCACCCGGGAGACAGAGAGCAGCCCCAGCATTTT. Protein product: CATSDLPHPGDREQPQHF.

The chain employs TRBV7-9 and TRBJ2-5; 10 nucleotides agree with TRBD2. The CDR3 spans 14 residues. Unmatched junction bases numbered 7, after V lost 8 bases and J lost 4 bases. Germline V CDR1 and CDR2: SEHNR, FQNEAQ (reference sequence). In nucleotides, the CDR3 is TGTGCCAGCGGAGGTAGCGGGAGGATAGAGACCCAGTACTTC. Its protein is CASGGSGRIETQYF.

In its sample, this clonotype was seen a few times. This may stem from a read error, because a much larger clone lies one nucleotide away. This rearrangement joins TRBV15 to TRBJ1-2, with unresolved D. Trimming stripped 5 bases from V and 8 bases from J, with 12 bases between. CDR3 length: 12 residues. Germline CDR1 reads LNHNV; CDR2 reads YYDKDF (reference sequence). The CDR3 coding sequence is TGTGCCACCAGCCCCCCCCCCCGGGGCTACACCTTC. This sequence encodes CATSPPPRGYTF.

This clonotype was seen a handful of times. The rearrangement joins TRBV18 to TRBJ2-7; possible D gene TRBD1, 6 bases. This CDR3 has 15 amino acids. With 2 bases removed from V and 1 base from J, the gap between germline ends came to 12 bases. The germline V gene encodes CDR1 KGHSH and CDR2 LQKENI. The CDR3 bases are TGTGCCAGCTCACCAGGTAACAGGGTATCCTACGAGCAGTACTTC. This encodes CASSPGNRVSYEQYF.

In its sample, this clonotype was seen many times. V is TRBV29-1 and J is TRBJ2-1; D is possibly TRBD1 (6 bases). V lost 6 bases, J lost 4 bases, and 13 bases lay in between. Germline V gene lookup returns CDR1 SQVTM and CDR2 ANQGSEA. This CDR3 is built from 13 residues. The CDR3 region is CSVDRPLYNEQFF. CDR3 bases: TGCAGCGTAGACAGGCCCCTTTACAATGAGCAGTTCTTC.

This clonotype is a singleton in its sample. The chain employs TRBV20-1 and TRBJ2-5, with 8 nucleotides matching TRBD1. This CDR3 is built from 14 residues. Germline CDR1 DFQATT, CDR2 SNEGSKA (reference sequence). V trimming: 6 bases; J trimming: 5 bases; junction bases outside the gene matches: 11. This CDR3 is CSATSPGGAETQYF. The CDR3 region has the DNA TGCAGTGCAACTAGCCCAGGGGGCGCGGAGACCCAGTACTTC.

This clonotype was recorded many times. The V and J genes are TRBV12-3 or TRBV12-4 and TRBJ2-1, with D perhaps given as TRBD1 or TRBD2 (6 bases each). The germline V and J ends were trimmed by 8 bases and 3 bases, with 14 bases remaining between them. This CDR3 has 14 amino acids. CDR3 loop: CASGGGGRYNEQFF. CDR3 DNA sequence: TGTGCCAGCGGAGGAGGGGGGCGCTACAATGAGCAGTTCTTC.

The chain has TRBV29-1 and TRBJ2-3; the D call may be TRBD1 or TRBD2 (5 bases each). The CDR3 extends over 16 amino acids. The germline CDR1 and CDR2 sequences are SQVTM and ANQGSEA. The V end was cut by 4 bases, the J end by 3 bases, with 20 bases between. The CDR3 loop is CSVVYYLGERTDTQYF. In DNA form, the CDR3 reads TGCAGCGTTGTTTACTACTTAGGGGAGAGAACAGATACGCAGTATTTT.

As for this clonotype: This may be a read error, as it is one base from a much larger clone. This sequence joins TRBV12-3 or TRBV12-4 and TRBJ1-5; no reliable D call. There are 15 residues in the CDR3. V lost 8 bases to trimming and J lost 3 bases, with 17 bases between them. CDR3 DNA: TGTGCCAGCGGCCCCCTGGCGTGGGCCAATCAGCCCCAGCATTTT. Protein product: CASGPLAWANQPQHF.